The 29 T cell receptor beta chains below were found in one sample sequenced in a study of blood T cell repertoires in COVID-19. Assay: immunoSEQ multiplex PCR; the TCRdb copy retains only in-frame clones and omits some. This table has about 23,000 clones, 88% appearing once. The specimen sequenced was peripheral blood. All receptors come from a man between 65 and 79 years old in a cohort sampled during active COVID-19.

This clone was counted once. V is TRBV18 and J is TRBJ2-7; TRBD1 matches at 7 bases. The V gene's germline CDR1 is KGHSH and CDR2 LQKENI. V shed 1 base, J shed 2 bases, and the junction held 8 bases outside the gene matches. CDR3 length: 16 residues. CDR3 loop: CASSPRGQARTYEQYF. The CDR3 bases are TGTGCCAGCTCACCACGTGGACAGGCCCGAACCTACGAGCAGTACTTC.

This clone was seen a single time. The rearrangement links TRBV15 to TRBJ2-3; the D gene is possibly TRBD2 (6 bases). Looked up from germline, CDR1 is LNHNV and CDR2 is YYDKDF (reference sequence). The V and J ends lost 0 bases and 6 bases respectively, with 10 bases between them. This CDR3 contains 14 residues. CDR3 loop: CATSRDGGSDTQYF. DNA for the CDR3: TGTGCCACCAGCAGAGATGGGGGGTCTGATACGCAGTATTTT.

The chain has TRBV6-1 and TRBJ1-4; D uncertain. Trimming cost V 3 bases and J 2 bases, with 7 bases left between them. Germline lookup yields CDR1 MNHNS and CDR2 SASEGT. The CDR3 consists of 14 residues. Written as DNA, the CDR3 is TGTGCCAGCAGTGATGGCGGGACTAATGAAAAACTGTTTTTT. This codes for CASSDGGTNEKLFF.

The chain uses TRBV28 and TRBJ1-1; D gene uncertain. This CDR3 is built from 13 residues. From germline, CDR1 is MDHEN and CDR2 SYDVKM. V dropped 10 bases and J dropped 3 bases, with 15 bases sitting between them. In DNA, the CDR3 is TGTGCCACCCATTTCAGGATCTACACTGAAGCTTTCTTT. Translated, it gives CATHFRIYTEAFF.

V usage is TRBV29-1 and J usage is TRBJ1-4, with TRBD1 identical over 8 bases. The ends lost 6 bases at V and 0 bases at J; junction bases unmatched: 9. CDR3 size: 16 residues. In germline, CDR1 is SQVTM, CDR2 ANQGSEA. The CDR3 here is CSVPGNRGATNEKLFF. The DNA for the CDR3 is TGCAGCGTACCGGGTAACAGGGGGGCAACTAATGAAAAACTGTTTTTT.

On this clone: Other nucleotide sequences in the sample specify the same CDR3. The chain uses TRBV7-2 and TRBJ1-5; no reliable D call. CDR1 is SGHTA, CDR2 FQGNSA, per germline. This CDR3 is built from 13 residues. V gave up 1 base and J gave up 4 bases, with 5 bases separating them. CDR3 DNA: TGTGCCAGCAGCTTAGGGCAGAATCAGCCCCAGCATTTT. Translated: CASSLGQNQPQHF.

The chain carries TRBV6-5 and TRBJ1-1; 8 bases match TRBD1. Germline V lookup: CDR1 MNHEY, CDR2 SVGAGI. V dropped 7 bases and J dropped 3; count of bases not matched to a gene: 7. The CDR3 contains 14 residues. The CDR3 reads CASTPGQGHTEAFF. The DNA for the CDR3 is TGTGCCAGCACCCCCGGACAGGGCCACACTGAAGCTTTCTTT.

Only a few counts were recorded for this clone. The chain is built from TRBV4-2 and TRBJ2-7; 8 bases align to TRBD1. The germline V gene encodes CDR1 LGHNA and CDR2 YNFKEQ. J lost 4 bases, V lost 5 bases, and 10 bases had no gene match. This CDR3 is built from 15 residues. In DNA form, the CDR3 reads TGTGCCAGCAGCGCCAGATCCGGGACAGGTTACGAGCAGTACTTC. This codes for CASSARSGTGYEQYF.

The chain employs TRBV30 and TRBJ2-7; TRBD2 aligns across 7 bases. With V trimmed by 0 bases and J by 5 bases, 10 bases remained unmatched. From germline, CDR1 is GTSNPN and CDR2 SVGIG (reference sequence). The CDR3 loop spans 15 amino acids. Here the CDR3 reads CAWSVRGGRGHEQYF. The CDR3, as DNA: TGTGCCTGGAGTGTAAGGGGAGGGAGAGGCCACGAGCAGTACTTC.

The chain uses TRBV6-5 and TRBJ1-1; TRBD1 matches at 7 bases. Trimming took 5 bases from V and 2 from J; bases not matched to a gene: 8. Germline CDR1 MNHEY, CDR2 SVGAGI. The CDR3 runs to 15 residues. The CDR3, as DNA: TGTGCCAGCAGTCTCGGCCGGGACAGAAACACTGAAGCTTTCTTT. Encoded protein: CASSLGRDRNTEAFF.

The genes are TRBV5-1 and TRBJ2-2; TRBD1 agrees at 7 bases. The junction had 13 bases not matched to a gene; V was cut back by 4 bases and J by 4 bases. The CDR3 has 17 amino acids. The germline CDR1 and CDR2 sequences are SGHRS and YFSETQ. The CDR3 DNA is TGCGCCAGCAGCAAAATTCCAGGGGGTTCAAGCACCGGGGAGCTGTTTTTT. Translated, it gives CASSKIPGGSSTGELFF.

This clone was detected once. The chain has TRBV28 and TRBJ2-7; 10 bases are a match to TRBD2. The V gene's germline CDR1 is MDHEN and CDR2 SYDVKM. The J segment lost 2 bases and the V segment lost 6 bases, leaving 4 bases of the junction unmatched. The CDR3 contains 14 residues. The CDR3 is CASSPLAGTYEQYF. CDR3 nucleotides: TGTGCCAGCAGCCCACTAGCGGGAACCTACGAGCAGTACTTC. Using reference TRBV28 and TRBJ2-7 for the parts outside the CDR3, the full variable domain is DVKVTQSSRYLVKRTGEKVFLECVQDMDHENMFWYRQDPGLGLRLIYFSYDVKMKEKGDIPEGYSVSREKKERFSLILESASTNQTSMYLCASSPLAGTYEQYFGPGTRLTVT.

The genes are TRBV20-1 and TRBJ2-3, with D tentatively TRBD2 (6 bases). The ends were cut back, 3 bases at V and 3 bases at J, with 13 bases in the middle. The CDR3 is 14 amino acids. Germline V CDR1 and CDR2: DFQATT, SNEGSKA (reference sequence). The CDR3 loop is CSASTWSGTDTQYF. In nucleotides, the CDR3 is TGCAGTGCTAGTACATGGAGCGGGACAGATACGCAGTATTTT.

The rearrangement links TRBV18 to TRBJ2-7; TRBD1 is a possible D gene (6 bases). Germline CDR1 and CDR2: KGHSH and LQKENI. The CDR3 consists of 13 residues. The V end lost 4 bases, the J end lost 2 bases, and 9 bases lay between the germline ends. The chain's CDR3 is CASSRQETYEQYF. Here the CDR3 DNA reads TGTGCCAGCTCACGACAGGAGACCTACGAGCAGTACTTC.

The rearrangement links TRBV7-9 to TRBJ2-3; 9 positions agree with TRBD2. Germline V lookup: CDR1 SEHNR, CDR2 FQNEAQ (reference sequence). The trim removed 4 bases at V and 3 bases at J, leaving 8 bases unmatched. The CDR3 is 16 residues long. CDR3 region: CASSSLRAGGTDTQYF. In nucleotides, the CDR3 is TGTGCCAGCAGCTCCCTTCGAGCGGGAGGAACAGATACGCAGTATTTT.

The chain combines TRBV19 with TRBJ2-2; D ambiguous. The CDR3 covers 14 residues. CDR1 is LNHDA and CDR2 is SQIVND in the germline V gene (reference sequence). V lost 5 bases, J lost 3 bases, and 10 bases lay in between. CDR3 nucleotides: TGTGCCAGTAGTGTCCCGGTCGACACCGGGGAGCTGTTTTTT. As protein: CASSVPVDTGELFF.

V usage is TRBV5-1 and J usage is TRBJ1-1; D is uncertain. CDR1 is SGHRS and CDR2 is YFSETQ in the germline V gene. V shed 0 bases and J shed 3 bases, with 9 bases lying between them. The CDR3 covers 14 residues. CDR3 region: CASSLGETHTEAFF. The CDR3 DNA is TGCGCCAGCAGCTTGGGGGAGACACACACTGAAGCTTTCTTT.

V is TRBV7-9 and J is TRBJ1-2, with a possible D match to TRBD1 (6 bases). The CDR3 has 16 amino acids. Germline CDR1 SEHNR, CDR2 FQNEAQ (reference sequence). V was trimmed by 1 base and J by 2 bases, leaving 14 bases between them. The CDR3 DNA reads as TGTGCCAGCAGCTTAGAGGTCAGGACAGCAAACTATGGCTACACCTTC. It encodes CASSLEVRTANYGYTF.

The sample holds a few counts of this clone. V usage is TRBV10-3 and J usage is TRBJ2-4; 12 bases line up with TRBD2. CDR1 is ENHRY, CDR2 SYGVKD, per germline. V trimming: 6 bases; J trimming: 7 bases; junction bases outside the gene matches: 7. The CDR3 totals 15 residues. CDR3 nucleotide sequence: TGTGCCATCAGAGAGAGACTAGCGGGAGACAACATTCAGTACTTC. It encodes CAIRERLAGDNIQYF.

CDR3 in DNA: TGTGCCAGCTCACCACCACAGGGGGCCTTTGCGAAGACCTTC. Its translation: CASSPPQGAFAKTF. The rearrangement uses TRBV18 and TRBJ1-2; 9 bases line up with TRBD1. This CDR3 has 14 amino acids. Germline V gene lookup returns CDR1 KGHSH and CDR2 LQKENI. The V gene end was trimmed by 0 bases and the J gene end by 14 bases; junction bases not matched to a gene: 10.

This clone occurred once. The gene calls are TRBV3-1 (or the pseudogene TRBV3-2) and TRBJ1-6; 7 bases are a match to TRBD1. The CDR3 spans 15 residues. CDR1 and CDR2 (germline): LGHDT, YNNKEL (reference sequence). The junction had 7 bases not matched to a gene; V was cut back by 4 bases and J by 7 bases. The DNA of the CDR3 is TGTGCCAGCAGCCCTTCGGACAGGAGGAATTCACCCCTCCACTTT. It yields the protein CASSPSDRRNSPLHF.

In its sample, this clone was seen once. The V and J genes are TRBV5-8 and TRBJ2-2, with 8 bases lining up with TRBD1. J lost 4 bases, V lost 0 bases, and 2 bases had no gene match. The CDR3 contains 15 residues. Germline V gives CDR1 SGHTS, CDR2 YDEGEE. The CDR3 spells CASSLAQGATGELFF. Written as DNA, the CDR3 is TGTGCCAGCAGCTTGGCCCAGGGGGCCACCGGGGAGCTGTTTTTT. Full variable domain (rest looked up from reference TRBV5-8 and TRBJ2-2): EAGVTQSPTHLIKTRGQQATLRCSPISGHTSVYWYQQALGLGLQFLLWYDEGEERNRGNFPPRFSGRQFPNYSSELNVNALELEDSALYLCASSLAQGATGELFFGEGSRLTVL.

The V and J genes are TRBV28 and TRBJ2-7, with 7 nucleotides matching TRBD2. The germline V gene encodes CDR1 MDHEN and CDR2 SYDVKM. V dropped 0 bases and J dropped 5; count of bases not matched to a gene: 7. The CDR3 is 15 residues long. Here the CDR3 reads CASSLWAGGKDEQYF. CDR3 coding DNA: TGTGCCAGCAGTTTATGGGCCGGGGGGAAGGACGAGCAGTACTTC.

V gene TRBV3-1 (or the pseudogene TRBV3-2) combines with J gene TRBJ2-7, with TRBD1 identical over 7 bases. CDR3 length: 16 residues. Germline lookup yields CDR1 LGHDT and CDR2 YNNKEL (reference sequence). With V trimmed by 0 bases and J by 3 bases, 8 bases remained unmatched. The CDR3 reads CASSQERADRVYEQYF. CDR3 DNA: TGTGCCAGCAGCCAAGAGAGGGCCGACAGGGTCTACGAGCAGTACTTC.

The V call is TRBV20-1, the J call TRBJ1-3; D not resolved. The length of the CDR3 is 11 residues. The V and J ends lost 5 bases and 4 bases respectively, with 6 bases between them. CDR1 is DFQATT and CDR2 is SNEGSKA in the germline V gene (reference sequence). The CDR3 nucleotides are TGCAGTGCTCCGCGAGGAAACACCATATATTTT. Residues: CSAPRGNTIYF.

This chain links TRBV30 with TRBJ2-1, with 13 bases lining up with TRBD2. V was clipped by 0 bases and J by 7 bases; unmatched bases: 6. This CDR3 region has 16 residues. Germline lookup yields CDR1 GTSNPN and CDR2 SVGIG (reference sequence). CDR3 sequence: CAWSVRGLAGRNEQFF. The CDR3 DNA reads as TGTGCCTGGAGTGTAAGGGGACTAGCGGGGCGGAATGAGCAGTTCTTC.

V usage is TRBV7-9 and J usage is TRBJ1-2, with a possible D match to TRBD1 (6 bases). Between the trimmed V and J ends, which lost 5 bases and 2 bases, there was a span of 12 bases. Germline V gives CDR1 SEHNR, CDR2 FQNEAQ (reference sequence). CDR3 length: 14 amino acids. The CDR3 loop reads CASSTYRANYGYTF. In DNA form, the CDR3 reads TGTGCCAGCAGCACGTACAGGGCGAACTATGGCTACACCTTC.

In its sample, this clone is medium-sized. This rearrangement joins TRBV7-3 to TRBJ2-2; TRBD1 matches 11 bases. After removal of 4 bases from V and 2 bases from J, the junction contained 3 bases not matched to a gene. Germline-derived CDR1 and CDR2 are SGHTA and FQGTGA. The length of the CDR3 is 16 residues. As DNA, the CDR3 is TGTGCCAGCAGCTACGGGACAGGGGGTAACACCGGGGAGCTGTTTTTT. It codes for CASSYGTGGNTGELFF. The entire variable domain, with the rest obtained from reference TRBV7-3 and TRBJ2-2, is as follows: GAGVSQTPSNKVTEKGKYVELRCDPISGHTALYWYRQSLGQGPEFLIYFQGTGAADDSGLPNDRFFAVRPEGSVSTLKIQRTERGDSAVYLCASSYGTGGNTGELFFGEGSRLTVL.

This chain joins TRBV3-1 (or the pseudogene TRBV3-2) and TRBJ2-4; 12 bases line up with TRBD2. Germline CDR1 LGHDT, CDR2 YNNKEL (reference sequence). This CDR3 is built from 15 residues. V gave up 4 bases and J gave up 5 bases; unmatched junction bases: 3. This CDR3 is CASSPSSGRENIQYF. The CDR3 DNA reads TGTGCCAGCAGCCCATCTAGCGGGAGGGAAAACATTCAGTACTTC.